This entry is about one T cell receptor (beta chain). Its antigen is unknown. Study results and limitations: Whole repertoires were not studied in the larger cohort, only one V-J beta rearrangement. Tumor memory CD4+ T cell TCR gene usage was found to cluster with blood and lymph node memory CD4+ cells and with lymph node naive CD4+ cells. Greatest tumor Treg TCR overlap was with tumor naive CD4+ cells.

The germline CDR1 and CDR2 sequences are SGHVS and FQNEAQ. The CDR3 has 14 amino acids. Trimming removed 1 base from V and 6 bases from J, with 10 bases in between. After constant-region reverse-primer amplification, full-length variable regions underwent semi-nested PCR with Nested Universal Primer A. TCRdb redid the calling of the 5' RACE reads with MiXCR, one entry per CDR3 protein. Here the sample spans thousands of distinct CDR3 sequences, roughly half being singletons. The receptor comes from a female donor with breast cancer. Sequencing input: memory CD4+ T cells sorted from a lymph node. The sample's subset: memory CD4+ T cells, CD4+CD45RO+CD25-. The chain has TRBV7-8 and TRBJ1-5; maybe TRBD1 (5 bases). The CDR3 coding sequence is TGTGCCAGCAGCTTAGTGCAGGGTAGTCAGCCCCAGCATTTT. Protein sequence: CASSLVQGSQPQHF.